These T cell receptor beta chains were read from a single sample in a study of shared clonotypes between healthy human individuals. Measured with immunoSEQ multiplex PCR; TCRdb has only the in-frame clones, and not every one. This table holds about 2 million clones, roughly 95% found once. The sample taken for sequencing was naive CD4+ T cells sorted from blood. These receptors originate from a young man in good health. CDR3s include the opening cysteine and the closing phenylalanine or tryptophan. Each record gives: D gene, J gene, clone size, V gene, CDR3 DNA, CDR3 protein. The D gene is left open where the match is weak. Size tells how often a clone was seen (once, few, many) or the class of an expanded clone, and some rows leave it out.

d_gene: TRBD1; j_gene: TRBJ1-2; abundance: NA; v_gene: TRBV6-1; CDR3nt: TGTGCCAGCAGTCGACAGGGCAACTATGGCTACACCTTC; CDR3aa: CASSRQGNYGYTF
d_gene: NA; j_gene: TRBJ1-6; abundance: NA; v_gene: TRBV11-2; CDR3nt: TGTGCCAGCAGCTTAGGACAGGAAAATTCACCCCTCCACTTT; CDR3aa: CASSLGQENSPLHF
d_gene: TRBD2; j_gene: TRBJ2-3; abundance: NA; v_gene: TRBV19; CDR3nt: TGTGCCAGTAGTTCCCGGACTAGCGGCACAGATACGCAGTATTTT; CDR3aa: CASSSRTSGTDTQYF
d_gene: NA; j_gene: TRBJ1-2; abundance: once; v_gene: TRBV19; CDR3nt: TGTGCCAGTAGACGGACTCTAGATGGCTACACCTTC; CDR3aa: CASRRTLDGYTF
d_gene: NA; j_gene: TRBJ2-1; abundance: NA; v_gene: TRBV18; CDR3nt: TGTGCCAGCTCATCACGGACTACGTCCTACAATGAGCAGTTCTTC; CDR3aa: CASSSRTTSYNEQFF
d_gene: NA; j_gene: TRBJ1-5; abundance: NA; v_gene: TRBV6-5; CDR3nt: TGTGCCAGCAGTTCCAATGGGGACCGCAATCAGCCCCAGCATTTT; CDR3aa: CASSSNGDRNQPQHF
d_gene: NA; j_gene: TRBJ1-2; abundance: NA; v_gene: TRBV7-9; CDR3nt: TGTGCCAGCAGCTTAGGGAAAACAGGGTTGGGCTACACCTTC; CDR3aa: CASSLGKTGLGYTF
d_gene: NA; j_gene: TRBJ1-3; abundance: once; v_gene: TRBV29-1; CDR3nt: TGCAGCGGCGGGGACACCGACTCTGGAAACACCATATATTTT; CDR3aa: CSGGDTDSGNTIYF
d_gene: NA; j_gene: TRBJ2-7; abundance: NA; v_gene: TRBV5-1; CDR3nt: TGCGCCAGCAGCTTGGCGTGGAGCACGGGCGAGCAGTACTTC; CDR3aa: CASSLAWSTGEQYF
d_gene: NA; j_gene: TRBJ1-2; abundance: NA; v_gene: TRBV7-8; CDR3nt: TGTGCCAGCAGCTTAGGAGGGAAGGGTAACGGCTACACCTTC; CDR3aa: CASSLGGKGNGYTF
d_gene: NA; j_gene: TRBJ1-1; abundance: NA; v_gene: TRBV28; CDR3nt: TGTGCCAGCAGTTTAGAAGGCGGACTAAACACTGAAGCTTTCTTT; CDR3aa: CASSLEGGLNTEAFF
d_gene: NA; j_gene: TRBJ1-1; abundance: NA; v_gene: TRBV29-1; CDR3nt: TGCAGCGTTGAACAGGGGTTCGCCACTGAAGCTTTCTTT; CDR3aa: CSVEQGFATEAFF
d_gene: TRBD1; j_gene: TRBJ1-2; abundance: NA; v_gene: TRBV6-5; CDR3nt: TGTGCCAGCAGGGACAGGGGCCCTTATGGCTACACCTTC; CDR3aa: CASRDRGPYGYTF
d_gene: NA; j_gene: TRBJ1-5; abundance: few; v_gene: TRBV6-5; CDR3nt: TGTGCCAGCAGGGGTGAGGGAAGCAATCAGCCCCAGCATTTT; CDR3aa: CASRGEGSNQPQHF
d_gene: TRBD1; j_gene: TRBJ2-7; abundance: NA; v_gene: TRBV11-2; CDR3nt: TGTGCCAGCAGCTCACCAGGGGGCGAGCAGTACTTC; CDR3aa: CASSSPGGEQYF
d_gene: NA; j_gene: TRBJ1-3; abundance: NA; v_gene: TRBV18; CDR3nt: TGTGCCAGCTCACCAAATATTCGGGCGAGCACTGGAAACACCATATATTTT; CDR3aa: CASSPNIRASTGNTIYF
d_gene: TRBD2; j_gene: TRBJ2-1; abundance: NA; v_gene: TRBV6-5; CDR3nt: TGTGCCAGCAGTTACTCCAGGGCTAGCGGGAGCAATGAGCAGTTCTTC; CDR3aa: CASSYSRASGSNEQFF
d_gene: NA; j_gene: TRBJ1-4; abundance: NA; v_gene: TRBV5-8; CDR3nt: TGTGCCAGCAGCTTGGTTTGGGGCTCTCCGGGGGATGAAAAACTGTTTTTT; CDR3aa: CASSLVWGSPGDEKLFF
d_gene: TRBD2; j_gene: TRBJ2-5; abundance: NA; v_gene: TRBV12-5; CDR3nt: TGTGCTAGTGCCCGGGGGGGTCAAGAGACCCAGTACTTC; CDR3aa: CASARGGQETQYF
d_gene: NA; j_gene: TRBJ1-3; abundance: NA; v_gene: TRBV2; CDR3nt: TGTGCCAGCAGGAACGGGGGGGTAAAATCTGGAAACACCATATATTTT; CDR3aa: CASRNGGVKSGNTIYF